This TCR beta chain was retrieved from a study of beta chain features in type 1 diabetes. The germline V gene encodes CDR1 ENHRY and CDR2 SYGVKD. The trim removed 0 bases at V and 7 bases at J, leaving 6 bases unmatched. This CDR3 contains 15 residues. Study observations and caveats: Shortening that was moderate but significant affected the TCRB CDR3s of Type 1 diabetes patients in all four CD4+ subsets. There were fewer insertions and more deletions at the VDJ junctions of type 1 diabetes patients. A closer apparent resemblance between naive, central memory and Treg TCRB repertoires was seen in patients than in healthy donors.

The investigators reverse transcribed all of the isolated RNA, so they sequenced expressed TCRB transcripts. Naive, central memory and regulatory T cell samples averaged around 3.3 million reads. TCRdb keeps only in-frame clones here, not all; method: immunoSEQ multiplex PCR. This table holds roughly 730,000 clones, roughly 13% found once. For this clone: Its antigen remains unknown.

Sequencing was done on a sample of naive CD4+ T cells from blood. This TCR derives from a man between 18 and 29 years old with type 1 diabetes. V and J are TRBV10-3 and TRBJ2-1, with 7 nucleotides matching TRBD2. The CDR3 DNA reads as TGTGCCATCAGTGAGTCGACTAGCTCGGGTAATGAGCAGTTCTTC. Its protein product is CAISESTSSGNEQFF.